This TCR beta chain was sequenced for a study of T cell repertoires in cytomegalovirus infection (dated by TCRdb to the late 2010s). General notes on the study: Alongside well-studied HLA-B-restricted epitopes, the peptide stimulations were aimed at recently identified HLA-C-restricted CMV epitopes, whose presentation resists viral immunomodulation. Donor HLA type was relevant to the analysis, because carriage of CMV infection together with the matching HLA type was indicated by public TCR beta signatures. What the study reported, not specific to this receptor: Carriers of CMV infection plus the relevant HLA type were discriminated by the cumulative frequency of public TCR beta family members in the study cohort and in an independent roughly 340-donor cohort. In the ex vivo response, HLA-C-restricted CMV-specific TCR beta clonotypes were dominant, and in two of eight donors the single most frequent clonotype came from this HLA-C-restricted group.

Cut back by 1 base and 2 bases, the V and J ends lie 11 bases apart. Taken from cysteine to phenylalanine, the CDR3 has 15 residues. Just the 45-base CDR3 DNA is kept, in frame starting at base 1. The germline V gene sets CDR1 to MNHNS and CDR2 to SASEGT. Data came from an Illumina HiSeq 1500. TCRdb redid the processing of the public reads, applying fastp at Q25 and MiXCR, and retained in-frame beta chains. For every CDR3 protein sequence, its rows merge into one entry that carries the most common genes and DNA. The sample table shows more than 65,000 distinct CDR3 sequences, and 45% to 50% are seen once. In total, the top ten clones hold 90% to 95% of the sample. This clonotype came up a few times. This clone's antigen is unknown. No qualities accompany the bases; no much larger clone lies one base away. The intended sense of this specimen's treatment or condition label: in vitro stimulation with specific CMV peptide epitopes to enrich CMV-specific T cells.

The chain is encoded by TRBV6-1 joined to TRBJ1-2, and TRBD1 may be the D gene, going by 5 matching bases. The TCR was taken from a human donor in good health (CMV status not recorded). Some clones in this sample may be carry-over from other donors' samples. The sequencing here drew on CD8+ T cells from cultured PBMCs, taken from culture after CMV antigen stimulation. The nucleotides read TGTGCCAGCAGTGAAGGGCCTGCAGGGAACTATGGCTACACCTTC. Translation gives CASSEGPAGNYGYTF.